This is a list of T cell receptor beta chains from one sample in a study of molecular identifiers for immune sequencing clone quantification. TCRdb fed the PCR reads into MiXCR, producing one record per CDR3 protein. Counted here are under 350,000 distinct CDR3 sequences, 24% occurring once; the ten biggest clones make up 0.7% to 0.95%. The sample taken for sequencing was naive CD8+ T cells from blood, with Jurkat cell RNA spiked in. The receptors come from a human donor in good health. Some libraries in this study had Jurkat cell RNA spiked in. CDR3s include the opening cysteine and the closing phenylalanine or tryptophan. A D gene is named only where the DNA matches it firmly. Part of the rows lack a size; the others show once, few, many or a class for expanded clones.

few	TRBJ1-1	TRBD1	TRBV30	TGTGCCTGGAACCTGGGACAGGGGAACACTGAAGCTTTCTTT	CAWNLGQGNTEAFF
-	TRBJ2-3	TRBD2	TRBV6-5	TGTGCCAGCAGTTGCTGGGGCGGGGGGAACACAGATACGCAGTATTTT	CASSCWGGGNTDTQYF
-	TRBJ2-5	-	TRBV5-6	TGTGCCAGCAGCTTGATTAGGGGCGAGGAGACCCAGTACTTC	CASSLIRGEETQYF
once	TRBJ1-5	-	TRBV19	TGTGCCAGTAGTATCCGTCACAATCAGCCCCAGCATTTT	CASSIRHNQPQHF
many	TRBJ1-3	-	TRBV2	TGTGCCAGCAGCCCGGGGGAGAGCTCTGGAAACACCATATATTTT	CASSPGESSGNTIYF
-	TRBJ2-5	-	TRBV6-2/TRBV6-3	TGTGCCCGCAGTAGGGCCTATAAAGAGCCCCCGTACTTC	CARSRAYKEPPYF
many	TRBJ2-1	TRBD2	TRBV6-5	TGTGCCAGCAGTTTAGCGGGGTCGGGCAATGAGCAGTTCTTC	CASSLAGSGNEQFF
few	TRBJ2-1	TRBD2	TRBV11-2	TGTGCCAGCAGCTCACTAGCGGGAGGGGGCGATGAGCAGTTCTTC	CASSSLAGGGDEQFF
-	TRBJ2-5	TRBD2	TRBV18	TGTGCCAGCTCACCAGAGCTAGCGGGGGGCCAAGAGGCCCAGTACTTC	CASSPELAGGQEAQYF
once	TRBJ2-3	TRBD2	TRBV27	TGTGCCAGCAGCCCCGGGACTAGCATTTCATTTGATGCGCAGTATTTT	CASSPGTSISFDAQYF
few	TRBJ2-3	TRBD2	TRBV7-8	TGTGCCAGCAGCTCTCCTACTAGCGGGGGGAGCACAGATACGCAGTATTTT	CASSSPTSGGSTDTQYF
-	TRBJ1-2	-	TRBV14	TGTGCCAGCAGCCACCCGCCTGCGGACTATGGCTACACCTTC	CASSHPPADYGYTF
many	TRBJ2-1	-	TRBV28	TGTGCCAGCAGTTCCCTCCTTCAGGGCCCGACCCATGAGCAGTTCTTC	CASSSLLQGPTHEQFF
-	TRBJ2-3	TRBD2	TRBV6-2/TRBV6-3	TGTGCCAGCAGTTCTCTAGCGGGAGATATAGATACGCAGTATTTT	CASSSLAGDIDTQYF
many	TRBJ2-3	TRBD2	TRBV12-3/TRBV12-4	TGTGCCAGCAGTTTGACTAGCGGGAGTGGAGATACGCAGTATTTT	CASSLTSGSGDTQYF
-	TRBJ2-2	-	TRBV24-1	TGTGCCACCGTAGGGTACACCGGGGAGCTGTTTTTT	CATVGYTGELFF
-	TRBJ2-3	-	TRBV6-5	TGTGCCAGCAGTTACCACAGGGTAACGAAGACAGATACGCAGTATTTT	CASSYHRVTKTDTQYF
many	TRBJ2-3	-	TRBV28	TGTGCCAGCAGCTATCTGAGGGGGACGCAGTATTTT	CASSYLRGTQYF
-	TRBJ2-3	TRBD2	TRBV27	TGTGCCAGTACAACTAGCGCCACCACAGATACGCAGTATTTT	CASTTSATTDTQYF
-	TRBJ2-7	-	TRBV4-3	TGCGCCAGCAGCCAAGATACTGGCGGGGTATACGAGCAGTACTTC	CASSQDTGGVYEQYF
many	TRBJ2-7	-	TRBV7-9	TGTGCCAGCAGCTCAGACAGCCGGGGTTCCGAGCAGTACTTC	CASSSDSRGSEQYF
many	TRBJ2-5	TRBD1	TRBV5-1	TGCGCCAGCAGGAACGGGACAGGGGAGAGAGAGACCCAGTACTTC	CASRNGTGERETQYF
few	TRBJ1-2	-	TRBV12-3/TRBV12-4	TGTGCCAGCAGTCAGCCAGGTTACGGCTACACCTTC	CASSQPGYGYTF
few	TRBJ2-5	-	TRBV11-1	TGTGCCAGCAGCTTCCTCGGGGTCCAAGAGACCCAGTACTTC	CASSFLGVQETQYF
many	TRBJ1-1	-	TRBV13	TGTGCCAGCAGCTTAGTGGGTTCGAACACTGAAGCTTTCTTT	CASSLVGSNTEAFF
many	TRBJ2-5	-	TRBV29-1	TGCAGCGTTGACATAGATCGCCAAGAGACCCAGTACTTC	CSVDIDRQETQYF